A selection of T cell receptor beta chains follows, all from one sample in a study of blood T cell repertoires in COVID-19. This table comes from immunoSEQ multiplex PCR, and its TCRdb copy is limited to in-frame clones, with some not included. The repertoire includes a few hundred thousand clones, 86% of them detected once, and 2.5% to 3% sits in the top ten. Specimen: peripheral blood. These receptors originate from a woman in her twenties or thirties with active or convalescent COVID-19. Each CDR3 is given with its conserved first and last residue. Only part of the rows carry a size: once, few, many, or a class if the clone is expanded.

j_call v_call cdr3_length clone_size cdr3_aa
TRBJ2-3 TRBV9 15 once CASSDTDRNTDTQYF
TRBJ1-3 TRBV7-9 12 few CASRAEGNTIYF
TRBJ1-4 TRBV14 15 . CASSLQGRANEKLFF
TRBJ1-2 TRBV19 14 . CASSIPGSLSDYTF
TRBJ1-5 TRBV19 11 . CASAGGQPQHF
TRBJ1-4 TRBV7-2 13 . CASGTWDTEKLFF
TRBJ2-1 TRBV11-3 15 once CASSSAGGPVGEQFF
TRBJ2-7 TRBV9 15 . CASSVGGGNTYEQYF
TRBJ2-1 TRBV20-1 13 few CSASWSGTGEQFF
TRBJ1-4 TRBV24-1 13 . CATSDRANEKLFF